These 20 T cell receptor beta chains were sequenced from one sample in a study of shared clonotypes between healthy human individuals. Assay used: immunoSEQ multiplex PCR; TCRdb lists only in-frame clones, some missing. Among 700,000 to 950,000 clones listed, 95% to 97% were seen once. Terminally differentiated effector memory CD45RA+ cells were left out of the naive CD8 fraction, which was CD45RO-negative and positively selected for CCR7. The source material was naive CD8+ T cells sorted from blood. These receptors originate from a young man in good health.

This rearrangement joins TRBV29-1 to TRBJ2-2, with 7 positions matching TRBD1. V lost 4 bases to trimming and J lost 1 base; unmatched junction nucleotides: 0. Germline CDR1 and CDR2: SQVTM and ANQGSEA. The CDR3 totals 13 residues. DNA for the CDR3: TGCAGCGTTGGGGACAGGAACACCGGGGAGCTGTTTTTT. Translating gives CSVGDRNTGELFF.

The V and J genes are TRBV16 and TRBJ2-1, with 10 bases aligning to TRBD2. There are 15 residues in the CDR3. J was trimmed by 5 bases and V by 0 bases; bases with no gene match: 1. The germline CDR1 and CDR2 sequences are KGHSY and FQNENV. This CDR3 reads CASSQSTSGNNEQFF. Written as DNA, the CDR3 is TGTGCCAGCAGCCAATCAACTAGCGGGAACAATGAGCAGTTCTTC. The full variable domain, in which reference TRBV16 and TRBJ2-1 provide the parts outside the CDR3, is GEEVAQTPKHLVRGEGQKAKLYCAPIKGHSYVFWYQQVLKNEFKFLISFQNENVFDETGMPKERFSAKCLPNSPCSLEIQATKLEDSAVYFCASSQSTSGNNEQFFGPGTRLTVL.

The CDR3 spells CASSQFGQVHEQYF. In nucleotides, the CDR3 is TGTGCCAGCAGCCAGTTCGGACAGGTCCACGAGCAGTACTTC. The chain employs TRBV14 and TRBJ2-7, with TRBD1 matching 7 bases. V lost 3 bases to trimming and J lost 5 bases; unmatched junction nucleotides: 7. CDR1 and CDR2 from the germline V gene are SGHDN and FVKESK. The CDR3 sequence is 14 residues long.

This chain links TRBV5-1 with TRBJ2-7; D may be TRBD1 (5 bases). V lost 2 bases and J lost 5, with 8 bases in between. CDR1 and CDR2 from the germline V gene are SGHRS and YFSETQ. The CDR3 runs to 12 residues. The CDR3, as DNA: TGCGCCAGCAGCTTTATAGGGGACGAGCAGTACTTC. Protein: CASSFIGDEQYF.

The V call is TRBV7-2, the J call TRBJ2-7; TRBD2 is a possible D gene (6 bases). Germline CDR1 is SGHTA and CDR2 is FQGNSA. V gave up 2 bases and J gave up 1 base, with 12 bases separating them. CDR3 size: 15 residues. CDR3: CASSLSPGASYEQYF. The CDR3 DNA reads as TGTGCCAGCAGCTTATCGCCGGGAGCATCCTACGAGCAGTACTTC.

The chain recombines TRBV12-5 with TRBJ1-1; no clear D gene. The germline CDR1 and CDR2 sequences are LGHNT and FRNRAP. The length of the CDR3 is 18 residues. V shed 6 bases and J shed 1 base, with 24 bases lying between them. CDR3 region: CASGPLTTVLCENTEAFF. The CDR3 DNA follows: TGTGCTAGTGGACCCTTAACCACGGTTTTGTGTGAGAACACTGAAGCTTTCTTT.

The CDR3 nucleotides read TGCGCCAGCAGCCAAGATCTCTCCGGGACTAGCGCTTCCTACAATGAGCAGTTCTTC. Translated: CASSQDLSGTSASYNEQFF. V and J are TRBV4-1 and TRBJ2-1, with 10 positions matching TRBD2. V dropped 0 bases and J dropped 1; count of bases not matched to a gene: 9. The CDR3 sequence is 19 residues long. The germline V gene has CDR1 MGHRA and CDR2 YSYEKL.

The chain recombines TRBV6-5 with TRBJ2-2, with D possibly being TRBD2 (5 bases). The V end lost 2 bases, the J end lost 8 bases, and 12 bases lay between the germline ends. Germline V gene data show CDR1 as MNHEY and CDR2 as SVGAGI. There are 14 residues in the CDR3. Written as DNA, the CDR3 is TGTGCCAGCAGTTACCACCTAGCAAGTGGGGAGCTGTTTTTT. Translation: CASSYHLASGELFF.

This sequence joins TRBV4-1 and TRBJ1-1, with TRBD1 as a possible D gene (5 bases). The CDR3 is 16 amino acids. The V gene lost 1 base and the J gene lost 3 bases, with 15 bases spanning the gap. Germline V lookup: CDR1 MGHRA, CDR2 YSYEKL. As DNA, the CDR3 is TGCGCCAGCAGCCAAGGGGCCAGGGAGGTGTACACTGAAGCTTTCTTT. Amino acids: CASSQGAREVYTEAFF.

The CDR3 DNA reads TGTGCCAGCACATTGGGGGCAGATACGCAGTATTTT. Translation gives CASTLGADTQYF. The chain carries TRBV6-6 and TRBJ2-3; D possibly uses TRBD1 or TRBD2 (5 bases each). There are 12 residues in the CDR3. CDR1 is MNHNY and CDR2 is SVGAGI in the germline V gene (reference sequence). Trimming cost V 7 bases and J 4 bases, with 9 bases left between them.

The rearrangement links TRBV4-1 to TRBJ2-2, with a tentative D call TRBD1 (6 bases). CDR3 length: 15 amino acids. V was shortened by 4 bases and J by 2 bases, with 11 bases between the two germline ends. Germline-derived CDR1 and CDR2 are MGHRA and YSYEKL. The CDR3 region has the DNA TGCGCCAGCAGCCCGCAACAGGGAAACACCGGGGAGCTGTTTTTT. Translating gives CASSPQQGNTGELFF.

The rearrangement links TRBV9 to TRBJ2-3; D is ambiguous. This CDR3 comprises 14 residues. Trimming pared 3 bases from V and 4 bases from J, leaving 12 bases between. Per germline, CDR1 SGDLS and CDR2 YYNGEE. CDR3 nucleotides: TGTGCCAGCAGCGGAGCTAGTAGAGCAGATACGCAGTATTTT. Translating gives CASSGASRADTQYF.

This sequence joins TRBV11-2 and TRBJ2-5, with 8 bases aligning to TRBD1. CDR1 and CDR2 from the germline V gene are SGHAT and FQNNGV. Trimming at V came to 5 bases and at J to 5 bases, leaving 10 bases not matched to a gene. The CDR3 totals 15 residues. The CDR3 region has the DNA TGTGCCAGCAGCACTAGACAGGGGTACGGGGAGACCCAGTACTTC. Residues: CASSTRQGYGETQYF.

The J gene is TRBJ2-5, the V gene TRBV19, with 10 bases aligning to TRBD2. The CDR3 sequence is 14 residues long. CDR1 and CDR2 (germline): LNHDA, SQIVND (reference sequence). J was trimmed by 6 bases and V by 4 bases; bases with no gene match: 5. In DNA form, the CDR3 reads TGTGCCAGTAGTACGGGACTAGCGCGGAAGACCCAGTACTTC. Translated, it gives CASSTGLARKTQYF. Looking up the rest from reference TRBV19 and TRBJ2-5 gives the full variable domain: DGGITQSPKYLFRKEGQNVTLSCEQNLNHDAMYWYRQDPGQGLRLIYYSQIVNDFQKGDIAEGYSVSREKKESFPLTVTSAQKNPTAFYLCASSTGLARKTQYFGPGTRLLVL.

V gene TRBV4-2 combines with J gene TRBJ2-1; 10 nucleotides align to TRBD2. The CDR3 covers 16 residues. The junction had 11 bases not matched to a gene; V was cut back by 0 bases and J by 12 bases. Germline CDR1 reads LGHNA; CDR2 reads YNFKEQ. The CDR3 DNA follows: TGTGCCAGCAGCCAAGATTTAACTAGCGGGGTGAGGGGGCAGTTCTTC. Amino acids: CASSQDLTSGVRGQFF.

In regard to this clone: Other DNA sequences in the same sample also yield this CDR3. CDR3 sequence (DNA): TGTGCCAGCAGGCAAACAGTTAACACTGAAGCTTTCTTT. It is translated as CASRQTVNTEAFF. V and J are TRBV6-5 and TRBJ1-1, with D uncertain. Trimming stripped 6 bases from V and 2 bases from J, with 10 bases between. CDR1 is MNHEY, CDR2 SVGAGI, per germline. This CDR3 comprises 13 residues.

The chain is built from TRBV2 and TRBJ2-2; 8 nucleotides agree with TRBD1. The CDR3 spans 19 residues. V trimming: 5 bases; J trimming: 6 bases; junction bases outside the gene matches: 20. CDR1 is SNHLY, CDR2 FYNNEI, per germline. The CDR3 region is CASSPPGRPGGGVAGELFF. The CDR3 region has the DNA TGTGCCAGCAGTCCCCCGGGGCGACCAGGGGGCGGTGTGGCCGGGGAGCTGTTTTTT.

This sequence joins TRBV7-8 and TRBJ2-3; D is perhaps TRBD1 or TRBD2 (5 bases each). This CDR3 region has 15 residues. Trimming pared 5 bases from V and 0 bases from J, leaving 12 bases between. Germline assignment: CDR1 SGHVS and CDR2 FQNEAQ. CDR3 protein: CASSIWDVSTDTQYF. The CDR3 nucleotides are TGTGCCAGCAGCATATGGGACGTCAGCACAGATACGCAGTATTTT.

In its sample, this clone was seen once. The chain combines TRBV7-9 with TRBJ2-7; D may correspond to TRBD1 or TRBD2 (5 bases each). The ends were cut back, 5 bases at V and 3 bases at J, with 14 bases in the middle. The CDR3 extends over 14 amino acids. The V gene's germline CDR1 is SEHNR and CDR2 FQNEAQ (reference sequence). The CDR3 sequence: CASSRRDGGYEQYF. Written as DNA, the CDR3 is TGTGCCAGCAGCCGCCGGGACGGAGGCTACGAGCAGTACTTC.

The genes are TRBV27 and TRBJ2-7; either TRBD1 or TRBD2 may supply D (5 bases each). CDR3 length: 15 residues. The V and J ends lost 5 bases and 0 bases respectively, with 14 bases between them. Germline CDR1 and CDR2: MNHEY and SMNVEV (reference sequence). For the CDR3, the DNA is TGTGCCAGCAGTCAATCCGGGACCAGCTCCTACGAGCAGTACTTC. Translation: CASSQSGTSSYEQYF.